One and the same sample provided the 26 T cell receptor beta chains below, sequenced in a study of T-cell reconstitution after alpha-beta-depleted transplantation in children. Library preparation (for TCRbeta) was performed with unique molecular identifiers. TCRdb recomputed calls from the PCR reads with MiXCR, one row per CDR3 protein. The profile covers hundreds of thousands of distinct CDR3 sequences, with 10% to 15% appearing a single time and about 2.2% taken by the ten largest. The sequences come from PBMCs, mostly from graft donor cells, collected 360 days after TCRalphabeta/CD19-depleted stem cell transplant. The receptors were gathered from a male patient aged 5 to 17 who had a stem cell transplant for acute myeloid leukemia, so the T cells may come from the graft donor.

The chain couples TRBV7-2 to TRBJ2-2; a weak D match, TRBD2 (5 bases). The germline V gene encodes CDR1 SGHTA and CDR2 FQGNSA. This CDR3 is built from 16 residues. V lost 5 bases and J 3 bases, leaving 16 bases between the germline ends. This CDR3 is CASSPRGITYTGELFF. The CDR3 region has the DNA TGTGCCAGCAGCCCCCGAGGGATAACTTACACCGGGGAGCTGTTTTTT.

This clonotype has just a few counts. The chain has TRBV11-1 and TRBJ2-3; D is uncertain. V was trimmed by 4 bases and J by 0 bases, leaving 20 bases between them. The CDR3 sequence is 18 residues long. Germline-derived CDR1 and CDR2 are SGHAT and FQDESV (reference sequence). CDR3 DNA: TGTGCCAGCAGCTCATCGCTCTGGAGAGAAGCTAGCACAGATACGCAGTATTTT. Translated, it gives CASSSSLWREASTDTQYF.

The rearrangement joins TRBV28 to TRBJ2-5; 10 bases line up with TRBD1. Germline V gives CDR1 MDHEN, CDR2 SYDVKM. This CDR3 spans 14 amino acids. V lost 5 bases to trimming and J lost 4 bases; unmatched junction nucleotides: 4. The CDR3 DNA is TGTGCCAGCAGTCGACAGGGGGCGGGAGAGACCCAGTACTTC. Translating gives CASSRQGAGETQYF.

This clonotype was detected many times. The chain recombines TRBV7-9 with TRBJ2-3, with 13 bases identical to TRBD2. There are 16 residues in the CDR3. The ends lost 0 bases at V and 3 bases at J; junction bases unmatched: 0. Germline CDR1 is SEHNR and CDR2 is FQNEAQ (reference sequence). The CDR3: CASSLALAGGTDTQYF. Here the CDR3 DNA reads TGTGCCAGCAGCTTAGCACTAGCGGGAGGGACAGATACGCAGTATTTT. The entire variable domain, with the rest obtained from reference TRBV7-9 and TRBJ2-3, is as follows: DTGVSQNPRHKITKRGQNVTFRCDPISEHNRLYWYRQTLGQGPEFLTYFQNEAQLEKSRLLSDRFSAERPKGSFSTLEIQRTEQGDSAMYLCASSLALAGGTDTQYFGPGTRLTVL.

The chain carries TRBV4-2 and TRBJ2-7; TRBD1 might be the D (6 bases). Between the trimmed V and J ends, which lost 1 base and 0 bases, there was a span of 19 bases. The CDR3 is 18 residues long. Germline lookup yields CDR1 LGHNA and CDR2 YNFKEQ. CDR3 DNA sequence: TGTGCCAGCAGCCAAGTAGGGGCCCGGGGCAGGGGCTCCTACGAGCAGTACTTC. It translates to CASSQVGARGRGSYEQYF.

This clonotype was detected a few times. CDR3 loop: CSTWGGSYNEQFF. CDR3 bases: TGCAGCACGTGGGGCGGGAGCTACAATGAGCAGTTCTTC. The rearrangement links TRBV29-1 to TRBJ2-1; TRBD2 aligns across 7 bases. Trimming took 8 bases from V and 3 from J; bases not matched to a gene: 7. Per the germline V gene, CDR1 is SQVTM and CDR2 is ANQGSEA. The CDR3 length is 13 residues.

This chain joins TRBV19 and TRBJ2-7; a weak D match, TRBD1 (6 bases). Deletions cut 1 base from V and 0 bases from J, with 10 bases between. Germline CDR1 is LNHDA and CDR2 is SQIVND (reference sequence). There are 15 residues in the CDR3. CDR3 amino acids: CASSIGTVPSYEQYF. CDR3 DNA: TGTGCCAGTAGTATAGGGACAGTTCCCTCCTACGAGCAGTACTTC.

This clonotype was counted at least ten times. The genes are TRBV29-1 and TRBJ2-5; D call uncertain. The CDR3 covers 12 residues. Germline V lookup: CDR1 SQVTM, CDR2 ANQGSEA. Trimming cost V 3 bases and J 1 base, with 6 bases left between them. DNA for the CDR3: TGCAGCGTTGAGCCCCTCCAAGAGACCCAGTACTTC. It is translated as CSVEPLQETQYF.

This chain links TRBV24-1 with TRBJ2-5, with 7 bases that match TRBD2. The CDR3 runs 19 residues. Unmatched junction bases numbered 15, after V lost 1 base and J lost 2 bases. CDR1 is KGHDR and CDR2 is SFDVKD in the germline V gene. CDR3 nucleotides: TGTGCCACCAGTGATTTCGTCCCCTGGGGGGGAGGATATCAAGAGACCCAGTACTTC. Its translation: CATSDFVPWGGGYQETQYF.

This clonotype was seen a few times. The V gene is TRBV29-1, the J gene TRBJ2-7; D unclear. Looked up from germline, CDR1 is SQVTM and CDR2 is ANQGSEA. Trimming took off 4 bases at V and 0 bases at J, with 7 bases between the two ends. The CDR3 consists of 12 residues. CDR3 region: CSVGLPSYEQYF. CDR3 DNA: TGCAGCGTTGGACTTCCCTCCTACGAGCAGTACTTC.

This clonotype was seen many times. J is TRBJ1-2 and V is TRBV10-1; no definite D call. The ends were cut back, 11 bases at V and 0 bases at J, with 10 bases in the middle. From germline, CDR1 is WNHNN and CDR2 SYGVQD (reference sequence). This CDR3 has 12 residues. CDR3 sequence (DNA): TGCGCCTCACCGGGCTCTAACTATGGCTACACCTTC. Encoded protein: CASPGSNYGYTF.

The CDR3 sequence: CSASFPLAGGELFQETQYF. CDR3 bases: TGCAGTGCTAGTTTTCCACTAGCGGGAGGAGAGTTGTTTCAAGAGACCCAGTACTTC. This chain uses TRBV20-1 with TRBJ2-5, with TRBD2 matching 12 bases. With 3 bases clipped from V and 2 bases from J, the junction kept 16 bases outside the gene matches. Germline assignment: CDR1 DFQATT and CDR2 SNEGSKA (reference sequence). This CDR3 has 19 amino acids.

The chain links TRBV20-1 to TRBJ2-2; the D call may be TRBD1 or TRBD2 (5 bases each). The CDR3 sequence is 16 residues long. The ends were cut back, 3 bases at V and 2 bases at J, with 16 bases in the middle. CDR1 is DFQATT and CDR2 is SNEGSKA in the germline V gene (reference sequence). The CDR3 loop reads CSARGVGRVNTGELFF. The CDR3 DNA sequence: TGCAGTGCTAGGGGGGTTGGGCGAGTAAACACCGGGGAGCTGTTTTTT.

The chain is built from TRBV18 and TRBJ2-7; D gene unclear. Germline CDR1 is KGHSH and CDR2 is LQKENI. There are 13 residues in the CDR3. V dropped 3 bases and J dropped 7 bases, with 13 bases sitting between them. The CDR3 protein is CASSPGTTTEQYF. The CDR3 bases are TGTGCCAGCTCACCGGGAACAACTACGGAGCAGTACTTC.

There are a few counts of this clonotype. This chain joins TRBV4-3 and TRBJ2-3, with no clear D. V lost 1 base and J 2 bases, leaving 10 bases between the germline ends. This CDR3 has 15 residues. In germline, CDR1 is LGHNA, CDR2 YSLEER. The CDR3 DNA follows: TGCGCCAGCAGCCAAGTGGGATCAGACACAGATACGCAGTATTTT. The encoded protein is CASSQVGSDTDTQYF.

In its sample, this clonotype was seen a few times. The chain is built from TRBV27 and TRBJ2-5; D is perhaps TRBD1 (5 bases). This CDR3 contains 13 residues. V lost 3 bases and J 5 bases, leaving 10 bases between the germline ends. The germline V gene has CDR1 MNHEY and CDR2 SMNVEV (reference sequence). The CDR3 sequence is CASSFVGRETQYF. The CDR3 coding sequence is TGTGCCAGCAGTTTCGTGGGGCGGGAGACCCAGTACTTC.

CDR3 in DNA: TGTGCCAGCAGCCCCATCATAGGATTGTCCTACAATGAGCAGTTCTTC. This sequence encodes CASSPIIGLSYNEQFF. This sequence joins TRBV11-1 and TRBJ2-1; D is undetermined. The germline CDR1 and CDR2 sequences are SGHAT and FQDESV (reference sequence). The CDR3 contains 16 residues. V was cut by 5 bases and J by 1 base, with 15 bases left in between.

The J gene is TRBJ1-2, the V gene TRBV5-1; D is perhaps TRBD1 (5 bases). CDR3 length: 15 residues. Germline CDR1 SGHRS, CDR2 YFSETQ. Trimming cost V 0 bases and J 2 bases, with 11 bases left between them. In DNA, the CDR3 is TGCGCCAGCAGCTTGGGACCAGGGACCAACTATGGCTACACCTTC. The encoded protein is CASSLGPGTNYGYTF.

There are many counts of this clonotype. V usage is TRBV20-1 and J usage is TRBJ2-7, with D possibly matching TRBD2 (6 bases). CDR3 length: 14 residues. From germline, CDR1 is DFQATT and CDR2 SNEGSKA (reference sequence). CDR3 residues: CAALASEPSYEQYF. The CDR3 DNA follows: TGCGCGGCCTTAGCTAGCGAGCCCTCCTACGAGCAGTACTTC.

Notes on this clonotype: A much larger clonotype is one base distant, so this may be a read error. The chain couples TRBV27 to TRBJ2-7, with D uncertain. This CDR3 comprises 13 residues. CDR1 and CDR2 from the germline V gene are MNHEY and SMNVEV (reference sequence). CDR3 DNA sequence: TGTACCAGCAGCACCGGGCCGTCCTACGAGCAGTACTTC. It specifies CTSSTGPSYEQYF.

This clonotype was counted a few times. This chain joins TRBV4-3 and TRBJ2-7; tentative D call: TRBD2 (5 bases). V dropped 0 bases and J dropped 3 bases, with 12 bases sitting between them. From germline, CDR1 is LGHNA and CDR2 YSLEER. CDR3 length: 15 residues. The CDR3 loop is CASSQDRQRYYEQYF. The CDR3 DNA sequence: TGCGCCAGCAGCCAAGATCGCCAGCGGTACTACGAGCAGTACTTC.

The genes are TRBV5-5 and TRBJ1-5; TRBD1 aligns across 7 bases. Germline CDR1 and CDR2: SGHKS and YYEKEE (reference sequence). With V trimmed by 4 bases and J by 5 bases, 6 bases remained unmatched. This CDR3 contains 14 residues. The CDR3 is CASSPGQWDQPQHF. In DNA, the CDR3 is TGTGCCAGCAGCCCGGGACAGTGGGATCAGCCCCAGCATTTT.

This clonotype was recorded many times. The chain uses TRBV28 and TRBJ2-5, with TRBD1 identical over 7 bases. V dropped 7 bases and J dropped 5; count of bases not matched to a gene: 4. The CDR3 extends over 12 amino acids. Germline V gives CDR1 MDHEN, CDR2 SYDVKM. CDR3 residues: CASKTGLETQYF. The CDR3 DNA follows: TGTGCCAGCAAGACAGGGCTGGAGACCCAGTACTTC.

The rearrangement joins TRBV29-1 to TRBJ2-1; 8 bases fit TRBD2. The length of the CDR3 is 12 residues. V was clipped by 5 bases and J by 8 bases; unmatched bases: 5. Germline assignment: CDR1 SQVTM and CDR2 ANQGSEA. For the CDR3, the DNA is TGCAGCGTTTTAGCGGGAAGTCATGAGCAGTTCTTC. Amino acids: CSVLAGSHEQFF.

This clonotype was seen only a few times. The chain recombines TRBV12-3 or TRBV12-4 with TRBJ2-7; 11 bases fit TRBD2. The CDR3 covers 14 residues. J lost 2 bases, V lost 5 bases, and 2 bases had no gene match. CDR3 loop: CASSQTSGAYEQYF. CDR3 DNA sequence: TGTGCCAGCAGTCAGACTAGCGGGGCCTACGAGCAGTACTTC.

Ten or more counts support this clonotype. The V and J genes are TRBV20-1 and TRBJ2-5; a possible D gene is TRBD2 (5 bases). The germline V and J ends were trimmed by 6 bases and 0 bases, with 8 bases remaining between them. This CDR3 is 12 amino acids long. The germline CDR1 and CDR2 sequences are DFQATT and SNEGSKA (reference sequence). CDR3 amino acids: CSARTDQETQYF. For the CDR3, the DNA is TGCAGTGCCCGGACTGACCAAGAGACCCAGTACTTC.